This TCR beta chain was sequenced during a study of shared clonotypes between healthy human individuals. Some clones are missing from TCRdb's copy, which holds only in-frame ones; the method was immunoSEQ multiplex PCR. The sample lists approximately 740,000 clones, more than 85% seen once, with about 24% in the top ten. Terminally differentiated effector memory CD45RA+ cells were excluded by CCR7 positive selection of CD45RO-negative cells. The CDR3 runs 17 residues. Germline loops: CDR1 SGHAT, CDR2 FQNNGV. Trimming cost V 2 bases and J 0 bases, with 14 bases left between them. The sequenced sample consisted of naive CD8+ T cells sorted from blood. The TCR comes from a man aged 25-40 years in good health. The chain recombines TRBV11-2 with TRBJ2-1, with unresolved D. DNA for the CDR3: TGTGCCAGCAGCTTATTACGCACAGTTCACTCCTACAATGAGCAGTTCTTC. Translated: CASSLLRTVHSYNEQFF.